These 2 T cell receptor beta chains share one sample of origin, sequenced in a study of molecular identifiers for immune sequencing clone quantification. TCRdb reprocessed the PCR reads via MiXCR and lists one record per CDR3 protein. This sample has just over 95,000 distinct CDR3 sequences, with roughly 24% found just once. Material for sequencing was naive CD8+ T cells from blood, with Jurkat cell RNA spiked in. Stated subset: FACS-sorted CD8+CD4-CCR7+CD45RA+ naive T cells. The receptors were gathered from a human donor in good health. Some libraries in this study had Jurkat cell RNA spiked in.

This clonotype was counted at least ten times. The chain carries TRBV19 and TRBJ1-5; D perhaps matches TRBD1 (6 bases). The CDR3 has 16 amino acids. Germline CDR1 is LNHDA and CDR2 is SQIVND (reference sequence). V lost 5 bases and J 0 bases, leaving 14 bases between the germline ends. CDR3 amino acids: CASSETTGYSNQPQHF. The CDR3 DNA reads TGTGCCAGTAGTGAGACTACAGGGTATAGCAATCAGCCCCAGCATTTT. Full variable domain (rest looked up from reference TRBV19 and TRBJ1-5): DGGITQSPKYLFRKEGQNVTLSCEQNLNHDAMYWYRQDPGQGLRLIYYSQIVNDFQKGDIAEGYSVSREKKESFPLTVTSAQKNPTAFYLCASSETTGYSNQPQHFGDGTRLSIL.

In its sample, this clonotype was seen many times. J is TRBJ2-2 and V is TRBV6-2 or TRBV6-3; either TRBD1 or TRBD2 may supply D (5 bases each). Germline CDR1 reads MNHEY; CDR2 reads SVGEGT. V lost 4 bases to trimming and J lost 6 bases, with 6 bases between them. This CDR3 comprises 12 residues. CDR3 sequence: CASSWGPGELFF. In DNA form, the CDR3 reads TGTGCCAGCAGTTGGGGACCCGGGGAGCTGTTTTTT.